The sample holds many counts of the clone carrying this T cell receptor (beta chain). The antigen remains unidentified. Trimming took 0 bases from V and 4 from J, leaving 19 bases between them. CDR1 and CDR2 (germline): DFQATT, SNEGSKA (reference sequence). This CDR3 is 17 amino acids long. The sample belongs to a study of breast tumors, draining lymph nodes, adjacent tissues. In TCRdb, the multiplex PCR reads were re-called with MiXCR into one record per CDR3 protein. The profile shows more than 10,000 distinct CDR3 sequences, around three fifths of them singletons. The study's findings and limits: Luminal-like breast cancer showed significantly higher tumor–nontumor repertoire similarity than basal-like.

The sample comprised tumor-adjacent breast tissue. The sequence derives from a female donor with breast cancer. Some clones in this sample may be carry-over from other donors' samples. This chain joins TRBV20-1 and TRBJ2-1; D might be TRBD2 (6 bases). The CDR3 is CSARDSSDAGTYNEQFF. The CDR3 DNA is TGCAGTGCTAGAGATAGTAGTGATGCGGGGACTTACAATGAGCAGTTCTTC.